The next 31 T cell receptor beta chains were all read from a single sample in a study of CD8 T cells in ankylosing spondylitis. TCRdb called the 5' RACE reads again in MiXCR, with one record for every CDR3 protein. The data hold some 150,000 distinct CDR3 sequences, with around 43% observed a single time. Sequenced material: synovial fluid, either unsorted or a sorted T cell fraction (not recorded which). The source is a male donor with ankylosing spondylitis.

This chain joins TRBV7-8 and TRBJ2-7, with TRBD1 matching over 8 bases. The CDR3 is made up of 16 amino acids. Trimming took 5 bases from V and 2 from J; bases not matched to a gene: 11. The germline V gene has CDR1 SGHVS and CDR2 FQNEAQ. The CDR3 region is CASSPLRGQATYEQYF. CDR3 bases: TGTGCCAGCAGCCCCCTTCGGGGACAGGCAACCTACGAGCAGTACTTC. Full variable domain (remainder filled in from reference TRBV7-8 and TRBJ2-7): GAGVSQSPRYKVAKRGQDVALRCDPISGHVSLFWYQQALGQGPEFLTYFQNEAQLDKSGLPSDRFFAERPEGSVSTLKIQRTQQEDSAVYLCASSPLRGQATYEQYFGPGTRLTVT.

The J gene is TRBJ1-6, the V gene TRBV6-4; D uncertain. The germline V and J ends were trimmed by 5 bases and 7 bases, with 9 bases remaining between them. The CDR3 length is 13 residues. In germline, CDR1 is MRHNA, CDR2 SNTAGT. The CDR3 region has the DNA TGTGCCAGCAGTAAGACGGAGAATTCACCCCTCCACTTT. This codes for CASSKTENSPLHF.

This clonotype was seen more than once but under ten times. DNA of the CDR3: TGTGCCAGCAGCTACGACAGGGGCCCGGCACCCAGCTCCTACAATGAGCAGTTCTTC. Amino acid sequence: CASSYDRGPAPSSYNEQFF. The J gene is TRBJ2-1, the V gene TRBV11-2; TRBD1 matches 8 bases. This CDR3 is 19 amino acids long. Unmatched junction bases numbered 14, after V lost 4 bases and J lost 0 bases. Germline CDR1 reads SGHAT; CDR2 reads FQNNGV.

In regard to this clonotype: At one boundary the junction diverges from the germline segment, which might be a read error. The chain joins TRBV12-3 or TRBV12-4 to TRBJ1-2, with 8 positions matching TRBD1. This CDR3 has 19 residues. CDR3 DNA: TGTACCAGCAGTTTAGCGCTGTGGGAGGACAGGGCGAATATCTATGGCTACACCTTC. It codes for CTSSLALWEDRANIYGYTF.

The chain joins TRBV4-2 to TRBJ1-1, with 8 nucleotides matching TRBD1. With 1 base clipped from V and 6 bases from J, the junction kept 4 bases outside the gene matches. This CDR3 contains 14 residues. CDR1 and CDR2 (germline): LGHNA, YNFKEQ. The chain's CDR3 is CASSQADRAAEAFF. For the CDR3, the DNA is TGTGCCAGCAGCCAAGCGGACAGGGCAGCTGAAGCTTTCTTT.

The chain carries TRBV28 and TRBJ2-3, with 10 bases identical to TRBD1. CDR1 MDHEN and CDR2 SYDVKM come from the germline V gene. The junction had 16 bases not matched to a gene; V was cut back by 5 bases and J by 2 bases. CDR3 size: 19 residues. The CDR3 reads CASSPGTGEGGYPTDTQYF. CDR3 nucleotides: TGTGCCAGCAGTCCTGGGACAGGGGAGGGGGGGTACCCCACAGATACGCAGTATTTT.

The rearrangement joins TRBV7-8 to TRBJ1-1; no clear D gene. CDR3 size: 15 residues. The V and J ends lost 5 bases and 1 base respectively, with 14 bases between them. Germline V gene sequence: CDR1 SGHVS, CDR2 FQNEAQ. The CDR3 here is CASSLPYFGNTEAFF. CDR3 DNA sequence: TGTGCCAGCAGCCTTCCGTACTTTGGGAACACTGAAGCTTTCTTT.

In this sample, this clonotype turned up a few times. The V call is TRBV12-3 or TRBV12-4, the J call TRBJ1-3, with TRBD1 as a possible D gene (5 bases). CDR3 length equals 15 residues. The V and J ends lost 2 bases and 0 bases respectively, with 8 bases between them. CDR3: CASSLQGSSGNTIYF. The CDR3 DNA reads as TGTGCCAGCAGTTTACAGGGCAGCTCTGGAAACACCATATATTTT.

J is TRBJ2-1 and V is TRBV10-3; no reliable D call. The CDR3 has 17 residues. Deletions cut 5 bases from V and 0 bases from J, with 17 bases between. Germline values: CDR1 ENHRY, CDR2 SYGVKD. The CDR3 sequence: CAISRIRGAHSYNEQFF. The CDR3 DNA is TGTGCCATCAGTCGAATTAGAGGCGCTCACTCCTACAATGAGCAGTTCTTC.

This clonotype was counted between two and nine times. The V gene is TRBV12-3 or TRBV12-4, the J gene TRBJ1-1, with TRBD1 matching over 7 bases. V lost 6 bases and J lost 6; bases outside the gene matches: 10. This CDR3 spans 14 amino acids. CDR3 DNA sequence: TGTGCCAGCAGCCGGGACAGCCTATCCTCTGAAGCTTTCTTT. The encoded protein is CASSRDSLSSEAFF.

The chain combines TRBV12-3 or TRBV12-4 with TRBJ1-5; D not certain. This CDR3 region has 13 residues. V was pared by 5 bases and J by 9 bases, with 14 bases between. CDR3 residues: CASSPRMVAPQHF. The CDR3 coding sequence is TGTGCCAGCAGTCCACGGATGGTAGCGCCCCAGCATTTT.

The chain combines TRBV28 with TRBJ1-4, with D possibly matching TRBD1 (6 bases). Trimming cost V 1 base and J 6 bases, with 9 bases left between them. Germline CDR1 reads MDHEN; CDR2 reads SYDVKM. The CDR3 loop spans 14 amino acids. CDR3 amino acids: CASSLLGGHEKLFF. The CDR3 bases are TGTGCCAGCAGTTTATTGGGGGGGCATGAAAAACTGTTTTTT. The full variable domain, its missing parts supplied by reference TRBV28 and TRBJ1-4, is DVKVTQSSRYLVKRTGEKVFLECVQDMDHENMFWYRQDPGLGLRLIYFSYDVKMKEKGDIPEGYSVSREKKERFSLILESASTNQTSMYLCASSLLGGHEKLFFGSGTQLSVL.

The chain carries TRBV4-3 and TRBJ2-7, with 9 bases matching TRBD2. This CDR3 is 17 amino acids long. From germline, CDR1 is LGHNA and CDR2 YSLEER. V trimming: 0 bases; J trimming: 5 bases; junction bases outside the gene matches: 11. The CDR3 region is CASSQESGREGLHEQYF. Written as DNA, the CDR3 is TGCGCCAGCAGCCAAGAATCGGGGCGGGAGGGCCTCCACGAGCAGTACTTC.

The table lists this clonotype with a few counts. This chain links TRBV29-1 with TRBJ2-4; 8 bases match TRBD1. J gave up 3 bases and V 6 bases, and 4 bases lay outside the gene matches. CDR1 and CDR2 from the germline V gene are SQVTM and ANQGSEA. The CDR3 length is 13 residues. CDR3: CSVRQGIKNIQYF. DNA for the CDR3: TGCAGCGTCAGACAGGGGATCAAAAACATTCAGTACTTC.

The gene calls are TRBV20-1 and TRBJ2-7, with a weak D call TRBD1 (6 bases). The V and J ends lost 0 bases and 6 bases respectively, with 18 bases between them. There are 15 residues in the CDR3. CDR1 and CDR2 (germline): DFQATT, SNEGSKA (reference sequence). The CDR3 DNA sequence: TGCAGTGCTAGAGATGATCAGGGGCCCCATACCGAGCAGTACTTC. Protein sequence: CSARDDQGPHTEQYF.

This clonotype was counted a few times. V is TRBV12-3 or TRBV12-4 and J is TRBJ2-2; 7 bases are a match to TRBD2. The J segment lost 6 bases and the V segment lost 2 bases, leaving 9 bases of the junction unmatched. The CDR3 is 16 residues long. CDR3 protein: CASSLSGLVEPGELFF. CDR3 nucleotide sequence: TGTGCCAGCAGTTTATCCGGACTAGTAGAACCCGGGGAGCTGTTTTTT.

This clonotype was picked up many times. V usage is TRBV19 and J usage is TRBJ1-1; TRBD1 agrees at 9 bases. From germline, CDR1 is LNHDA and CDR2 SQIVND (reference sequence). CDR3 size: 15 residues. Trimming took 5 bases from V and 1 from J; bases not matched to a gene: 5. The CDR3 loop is CASSLTGGWNTEAFF. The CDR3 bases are TGTGCCAGTAGTCTTACAGGGGGCTGGAACACTGAAGCTTTCTTT. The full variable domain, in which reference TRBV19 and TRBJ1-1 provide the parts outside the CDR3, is DGGITQSPKYLFRKEGQNVTLSCEQNLNHDAMYWYRQDPGQGLRLIYYSQIVNDFQKGDIAEGYSVSREKKESFPLTVTSAQKNPTAFYLCASSLTGGWNTEAFFGQGTRLTVV.

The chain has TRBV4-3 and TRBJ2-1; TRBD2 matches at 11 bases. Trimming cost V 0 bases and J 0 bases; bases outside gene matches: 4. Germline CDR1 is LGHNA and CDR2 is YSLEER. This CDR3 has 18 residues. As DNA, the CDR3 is TGCGCCAGCAGCCAAGATAGGACTAGCGGGTCCTCCTACAATGAGCAGTTCTTC. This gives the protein CASSQDRTSGSSYNEQFF.

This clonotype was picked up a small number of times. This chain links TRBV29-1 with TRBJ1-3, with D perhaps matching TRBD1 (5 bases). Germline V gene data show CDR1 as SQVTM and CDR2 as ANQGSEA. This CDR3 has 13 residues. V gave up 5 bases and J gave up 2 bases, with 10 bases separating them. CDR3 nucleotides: TGCAGCGTTCAGGGTTTTGCTGGAAACACCATATATTTT. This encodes CSVQGFAGNTIYF.

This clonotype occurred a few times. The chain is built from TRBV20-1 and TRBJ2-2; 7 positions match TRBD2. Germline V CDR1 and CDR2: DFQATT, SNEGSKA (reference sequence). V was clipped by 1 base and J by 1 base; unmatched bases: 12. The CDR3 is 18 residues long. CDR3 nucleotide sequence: TGCAGTGCTAGAGGGTCCTATACTAGCGACCTGAACACCGGGGAGCTGTTTTTT. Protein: CSARGSYTSDLNTGELFF.

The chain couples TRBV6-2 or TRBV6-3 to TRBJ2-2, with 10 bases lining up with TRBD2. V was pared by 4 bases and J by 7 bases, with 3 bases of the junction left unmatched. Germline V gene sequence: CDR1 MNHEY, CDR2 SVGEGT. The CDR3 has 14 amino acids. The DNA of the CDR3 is TGTGCCAGCAGTTGCGGACTAGCGGTCGGGGAGCTGTTTTTT. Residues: CASSCGLAVGELFF.

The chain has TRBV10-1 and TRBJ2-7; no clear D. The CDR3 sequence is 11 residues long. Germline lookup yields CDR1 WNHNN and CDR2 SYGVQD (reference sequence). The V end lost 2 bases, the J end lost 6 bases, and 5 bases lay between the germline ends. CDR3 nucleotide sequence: TGCGCCAGCAGTGAGGGTTCCGAGCAGTACTTC. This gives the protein CASSEGSEQYF.

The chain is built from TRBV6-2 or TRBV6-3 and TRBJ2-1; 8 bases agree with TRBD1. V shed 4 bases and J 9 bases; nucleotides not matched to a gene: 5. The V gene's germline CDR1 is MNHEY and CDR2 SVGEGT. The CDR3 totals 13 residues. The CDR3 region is CASSLGTGIEQFF. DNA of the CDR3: TGTGCCAGCAGTTTAGGGACAGGTATTGAGCAGTTCTTC.

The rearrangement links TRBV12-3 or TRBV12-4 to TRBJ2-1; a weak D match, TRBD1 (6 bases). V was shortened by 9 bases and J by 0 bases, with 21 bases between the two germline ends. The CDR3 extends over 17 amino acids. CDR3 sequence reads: CASWGRADGSSYNEQFF. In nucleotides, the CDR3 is TGTGCCAGTTGGGGGCGGGCGGACGGCAGCTCCTACAATGAGCAGTTCTTC.

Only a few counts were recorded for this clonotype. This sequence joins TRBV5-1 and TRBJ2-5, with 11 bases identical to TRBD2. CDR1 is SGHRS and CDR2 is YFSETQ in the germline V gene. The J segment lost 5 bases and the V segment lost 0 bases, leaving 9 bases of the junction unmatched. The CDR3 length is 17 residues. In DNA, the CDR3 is TGCGCCAGCAGCTTGGGTGCACTAGCGGGGGTACATGAGACCCAGTACTTC. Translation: CASSLGALAGVHETQYF.

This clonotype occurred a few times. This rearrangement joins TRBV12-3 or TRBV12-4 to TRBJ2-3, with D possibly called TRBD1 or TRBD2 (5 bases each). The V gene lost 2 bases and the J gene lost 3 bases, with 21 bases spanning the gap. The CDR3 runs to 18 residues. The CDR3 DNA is TGTGCCAGCAGTTTATTGGGACGAGCAGGTGGGGTTACAGATACGCAGTATTTT. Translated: CASSLLGRAGGVTDTQYF.

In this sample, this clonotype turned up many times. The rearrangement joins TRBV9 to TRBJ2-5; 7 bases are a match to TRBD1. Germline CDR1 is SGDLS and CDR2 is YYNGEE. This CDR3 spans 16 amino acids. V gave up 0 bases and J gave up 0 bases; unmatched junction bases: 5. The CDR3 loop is CASSVDGTAYQETQYF. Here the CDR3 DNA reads TGTGCCAGCAGCGTAGACGGGACAGCCTACCAAGAGACCCAGTACTTC.

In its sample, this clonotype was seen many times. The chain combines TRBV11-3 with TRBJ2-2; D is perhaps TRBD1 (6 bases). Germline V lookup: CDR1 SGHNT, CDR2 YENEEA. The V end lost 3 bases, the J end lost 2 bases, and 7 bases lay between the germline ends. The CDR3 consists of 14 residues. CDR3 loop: CASSLTGNTGELFF. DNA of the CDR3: TGTGCCAGCAGCTTGACAGGAAACACCGGGGAGCTGTTTTTT.

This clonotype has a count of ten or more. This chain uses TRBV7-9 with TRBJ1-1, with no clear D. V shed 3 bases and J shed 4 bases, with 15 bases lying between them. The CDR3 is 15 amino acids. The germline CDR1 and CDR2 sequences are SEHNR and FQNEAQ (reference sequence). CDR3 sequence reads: CASSLPGGLGTEAFF. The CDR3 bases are TGTGCCAGCAGCTTGCCAGGAGGATTGGGCACTGAAGCTTTCTTT.

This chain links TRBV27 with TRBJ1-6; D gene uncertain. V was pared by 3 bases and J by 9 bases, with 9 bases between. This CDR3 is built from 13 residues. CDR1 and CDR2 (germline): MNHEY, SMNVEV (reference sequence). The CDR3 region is CASSFYSRSPLHF. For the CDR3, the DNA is TGTGCCAGCAGTTTTTATAGTCGTTCACCCCTCCACTTT.

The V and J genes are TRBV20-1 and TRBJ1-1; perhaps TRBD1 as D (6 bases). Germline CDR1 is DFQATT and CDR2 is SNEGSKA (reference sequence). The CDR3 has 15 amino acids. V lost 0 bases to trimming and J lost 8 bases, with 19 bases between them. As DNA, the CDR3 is TGCAGTGCTAGAGAACAGGGCAGGGGACCCGGCGAAGCTTTCTTT. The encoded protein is CSAREQGRGPGEAFF.